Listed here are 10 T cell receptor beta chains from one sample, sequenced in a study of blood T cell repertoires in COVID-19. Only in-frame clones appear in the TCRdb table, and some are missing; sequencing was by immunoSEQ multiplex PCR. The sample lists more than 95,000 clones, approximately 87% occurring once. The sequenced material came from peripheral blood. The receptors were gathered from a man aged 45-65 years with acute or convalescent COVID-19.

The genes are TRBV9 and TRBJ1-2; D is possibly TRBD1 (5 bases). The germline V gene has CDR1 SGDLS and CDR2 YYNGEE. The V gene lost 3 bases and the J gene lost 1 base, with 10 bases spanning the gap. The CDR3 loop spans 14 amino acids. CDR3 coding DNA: TGTGCCAGCAGCGCGGGACTTTTTAACTATGGCTACACCTTC. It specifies CASSAGLFNYGYTF. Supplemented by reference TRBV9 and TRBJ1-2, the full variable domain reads DSGVTQTPKHLITATGQRVTLRCSPRSGDLSVYWYQQSLDQGLQFLIQYYNGEERAKGNILERFSAQQFPDLHSELNLSSLELGDSALYFCASSAGLFNYGYTFGSGTRLTVV.

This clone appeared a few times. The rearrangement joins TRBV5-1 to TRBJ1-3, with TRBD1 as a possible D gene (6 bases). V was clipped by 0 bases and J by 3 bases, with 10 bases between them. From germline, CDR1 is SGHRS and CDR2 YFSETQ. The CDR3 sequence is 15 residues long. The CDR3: CASSLAGADGNTIYF. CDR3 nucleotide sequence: TGCGCCAGCAGCTTGGCAGGGGCTGATGGAAACACCATATATTTT.

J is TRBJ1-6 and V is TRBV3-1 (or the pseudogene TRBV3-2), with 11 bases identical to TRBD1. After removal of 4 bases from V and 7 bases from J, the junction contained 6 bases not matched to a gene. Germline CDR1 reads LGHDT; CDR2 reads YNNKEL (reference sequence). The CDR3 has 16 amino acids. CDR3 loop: CASSPGQGVRNSPLHF. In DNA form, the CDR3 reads TGTGCCAGCAGCCCGGGACAGGGGGTACGGAATTCACCCCTCCACTTT.

CDR3 residues: CASSLQGPGEQYF. The CDR3, as DNA: TGTGCCAGCAGCCTACAGGGGCCAGGGGAGCAGTACTTC. The chain recombines TRBV7-9 with TRBJ2-7, with TRBD1 matching 7 bases. The germline V gene encodes CDR1 SEHNR and CDR2 FQNEAQ (reference sequence). CDR3 length: 13 amino acids. The trim removed 5 bases at V and 7 bases at J, leaving 8 bases unmatched.

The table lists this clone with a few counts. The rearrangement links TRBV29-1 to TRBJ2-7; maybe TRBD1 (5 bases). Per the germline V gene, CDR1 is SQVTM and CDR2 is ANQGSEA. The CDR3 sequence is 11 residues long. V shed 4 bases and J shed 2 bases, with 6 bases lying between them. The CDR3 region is CSVVQAYEQYF. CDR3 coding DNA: TGCAGCGTTGTACAGGCCTACGAGCAGTACTTC.

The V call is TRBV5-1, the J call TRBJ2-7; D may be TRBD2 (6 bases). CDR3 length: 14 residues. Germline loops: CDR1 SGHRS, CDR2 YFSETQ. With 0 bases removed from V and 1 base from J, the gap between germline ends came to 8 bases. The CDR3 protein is CASSLAAGSYEQYF. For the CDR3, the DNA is TGCGCCAGCAGCTTGGCCGCGGGATCCTACGAGCAGTACTTC.

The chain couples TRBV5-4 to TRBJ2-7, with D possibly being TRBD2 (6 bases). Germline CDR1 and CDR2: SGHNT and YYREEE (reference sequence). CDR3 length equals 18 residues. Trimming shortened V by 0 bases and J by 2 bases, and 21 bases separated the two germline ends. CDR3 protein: CASSLDSRGFPRPYEQYF. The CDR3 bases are TGTGCCAGCAGCTTGGATTCCCGGGGGTTCCCCAGGCCCTACGAGCAGTACTTC.

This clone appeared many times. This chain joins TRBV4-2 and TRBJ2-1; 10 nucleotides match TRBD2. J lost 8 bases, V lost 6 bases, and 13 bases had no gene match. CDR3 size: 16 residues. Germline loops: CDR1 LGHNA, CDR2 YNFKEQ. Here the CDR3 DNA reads TGTGCCAGCAGTCGGAGCGGGAGGGCCGGTACCGATGAGCAGTTCTTC. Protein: CASSRSGRAGTDEQFF.

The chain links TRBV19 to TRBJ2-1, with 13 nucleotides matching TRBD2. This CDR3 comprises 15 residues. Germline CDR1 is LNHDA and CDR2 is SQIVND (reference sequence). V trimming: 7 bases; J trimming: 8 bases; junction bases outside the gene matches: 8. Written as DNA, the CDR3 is TGTGCCAGTAAGAGGACTAGCGGGAGTGTCGATGAGCAGTTCTTC. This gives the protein CASKRTSGSVDEQFF.

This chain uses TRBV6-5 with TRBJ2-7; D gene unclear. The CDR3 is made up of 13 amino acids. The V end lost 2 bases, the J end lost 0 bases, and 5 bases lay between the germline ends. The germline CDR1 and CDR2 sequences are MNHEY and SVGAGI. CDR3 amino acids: CASSYDSSYEQYF. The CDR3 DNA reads TGTGCCAGCAGTTACGATAGCTCCTACGAGCAGTACTTC.